This note documents a single T cell receptor beta chain sequence. What antigen it recognizes has not been identified. Per-base quality was not reported, and no clone a single base away is much larger than it. In the prospective study, participants were roughly 18 to 100 years old, resided in about two dozen geographic areas of the United States, and were enrolled through a virtual design. Cohort assignment in the prospective study relied on participant-reported clinical history from a screening survey and a study questionnaire. Exposed participants were defined as having been in contact with someone with a PCR-confirmed or clinician-diagnosed COVID-19 case within 2 weeks of study entry. In the prospective study, mobile phlebotomists collected whole blood, serum and a nasopharyngeal or oropharyngeal swab from each participant. Over an approximately 2-month period, participants in the prospective study had the option of providing additional blood draws and questionnaires. Before DNA extraction, blood samples from the prospective study were shipped at room temperature or frozen.

TCRbeta CDR3 regions were amplified from genomic DNA using the immunoSEQ Assay, a bias-controlled multiplex PCR. The original pipeline was this. Within the assay, amplification of reference gene primers was used to estimate how many nucleated cells each sample contained. Sequence reads were collapsed and filtered to measure the absolute abundance of every unique TCRbeta CDR3 rearrangement. For each sample, productive Simpson clonality was calculated by taking the square root of Simpson's diversity index across productive rearrangements. This is the immuneACCESS table as TCRdb keeps it, with only in-frame sequences that have V and J called. A part of the clones is gone; compared with another copy, unresolved V genes explain less than half, and the rest is unexplained. V and J calls and clone size come straight from that table; D and trimming were deduced from the DNA. The sample records some 320,000 clones, roughly 85% of which are singletons. The top ten clones comprise 1.9% of the sample.

The sample belongs to a study of blood T cell repertoires in COVID-19 (dated by TCRdb to the early 2020s). Turning to the overall study: The collaborator samples originated in the United States, Italy and Spain and spanned the acute and convalescent phases of COVID-19. A freely available public database, intended as a resource for researchers studying the immune response to SARS-CoV-2, is where the repertoires were released. HLA class I and class II types, where available, came from metadata supplied by the sample provider rather than from assay-based typing. Nearly every sample came with metadata listing a de-identified subject ID, COVID-19 status, age in years and sex. The prospective study material was composed of cDNA or gDNA derived from T cells, B-cell-depleted T cells, or PBMCs. The samples were drawn from two sources: the first 160 participants of the ongoing ImmuneRACE study, and over 950 subjects contributed by 6 global collaborators. The dataset comprised deeply sampled blood TCRbeta repertoires from subjects exposed to, actively infected with, or recovered from COVID-19. Broader findings and caveats from the paper: How much clinical and demographic metadata was included differed by source and by participant, and the metadata was provided uncurated.

The CDR3 runs 13 residues from the cysteine to the phenylalanine. The entry retains the CDR3 DNA only, 39 bases that are in frame from base 1. V loses 0 bases of germline sequence and J loses 10 bases, and the interval between the two ends is 12 bases. Looking up the germline V gene yields CDR1 SGHRS and CDR2 YFSETQ. This receptor was identified in a woman younger than 45 who had been exposed to COVID-19. This chain joins TRBV5-1 to TRBJ2-3; no D gene call is confident. Sequences were obtained from PBMCs or T cells enriched from blood (not recorded which). The nucleotides are TGCGCCAGCAGCTTGGATCAGGTCCCTGCGCAGTATTTT. Its amino acids are CASSLDQVPAQYF.